A single sample gave rise to the 29 T cell receptor beta chains below, sequenced in a study of blood T cell repertoires in COVID-19. The assay was immunoSEQ multiplex PCR, and TCRdb's table has in-frame clones only and misses some. This sample has approximately 31,000 clones; almost 90% occur once, and the top ten carry roughly 1.4%. Sequenced material: peripheral blood. All receptors come from a man in his sixties with active COVID-19.

The chain uses TRBV18 and TRBJ2-1; D remains ambiguous. The CDR3 is 18 residues long. Germline CDR1 and CDR2: KGHSH and LQKENI. V lost 2 bases, J lost 3 bases, and 20 bases lay in between. CDR3 region: CASSPSPLGGSLYNEQFF. DNA of the CDR3: TGTGCCAGCTCACCAAGCCCCCTAGGTGGCAGTCTCTACAATGAGCAGTTCTTC.

The rearrangement links TRBV9 to TRBJ1-2, with 7 bases matching TRBD1. The CDR3 has 15 residues. V was pared by 0 bases and J by 5 bases, with 7 bases of the junction left unmatched. CDR1 is SGDLS and CDR2 is YYNGEE in the germline V gene. The CDR3, as DNA: TGTGCCAGCAGCGTAGGGGGACAGCGAGGGTATGGCTACACCTTC. It translates to CASSVGGQRGYGYTF.

In its sample, this clone was seen once. This rearrangement joins TRBV7-9 to TRBJ1-6; 7 bases fit TRBD1. The V segment lost 5 bases and the J segment 11 bases; nucleotides outside the gene matches: 9. The length of the CDR3 is 14 residues. The V gene's germline CDR1 is SEHNR and CDR2 FQNEAQ (reference sequence). The CDR3 reads CASSQGQRGPPLHF. In nucleotides, the CDR3 is TGTGCCAGCAGCCAGGGACAGAGAGGTCCACCCCTCCACTTT.

The rearrangement joins TRBV2 to TRBJ2-5; 8 nucleotides align to TRBD1. The CDR3 contains 14 residues. Germline CDR1 reads SNHLY; CDR2 reads FYNNEI. V shed 3 bases, J shed 5 bases, and the junction held 5 bases outside the gene matches. CDR3 DNA: TGTGCCAGCAGTGAGGTCAGGGGGCAGGAGACCCAGTACTTC. It specifies CASSEVRGQETQYF.

CDR3 in DNA: TGTGCCAGCTCCCCCGGGGGGAACTATGGCTACACCTTC. Protein sequence: CASSPGGNYGYTF. The chain recombines TRBV11-2 with TRBJ1-2, with D maybe TRBD1 (5 bases). The CDR3 sequence is 13 residues long. Germline V gene sequence: CDR1 SGHAT, CDR2 FQNNGV. Trimming removed 8 bases from V and 2 bases from J, with 12 bases in between.

The chain employs TRBV11-3 and TRBJ1-2, with 9 bases matching TRBD1. The length of the CDR3 is 16 residues. Unmatched junction bases numbered 11, after V lost 3 bases and J lost 6 bases. Germline-derived CDR1 and CDR2 are SGHNT and YENEEA. The CDR3 sequence: CASSFPRGQGSNGYTF. The CDR3 DNA reads as TGTGCCAGCAGCTTCCCTAGGGGACAGGGAAGCAATGGCTACACCTTC.

The rearrangement joins TRBV10-2 to TRBJ2-2; 11 positions match TRBD2. This CDR3 comprises 15 residues. Looked up from germline, CDR1 is WSHSY and CDR2 is SAAADI. V lost 0 bases and J lost 7; bases outside the gene matches: 1. The CDR3 loop reads CASSESGLAGGELFF. CDR3 coding DNA: TGCGCCAGCAGTGAGTCCGGACTAGCGGGCGGGGAGCTGTTTTTT.

This clone was seen a single time. The chain has TRBV2 and TRBJ1-1; 7 nucleotides align to TRBD1. The CDR3 totals 14 residues. CDR1 SNHLY and CDR2 FYNNEI come from the germline V gene. V lost 7 bases, J lost 0 bases, and 5 bases stayed unmatched. CDR3 loop: CASIPGQLNTEAFF. The CDR3 nucleotides are TGTGCCAGCATCCCGGGACAGTTGAACACTGAAGCTTTCTTT.

The chain couples TRBV6-5 to TRBJ1-2; D might be TRBD1 (5 bases). The ends were cut back, 0 bases at V and 7 bases at J, with 18 bases in the middle. CDR1 is MNHEY and CDR2 is SVGAGI in the germline V gene. This CDR3 spans 16 amino acids. CDR3 in amino acids: CASSYSRGEGLGGYTF. CDR3 coding DNA: TGTGCCAGCAGTTACTCGCGGGGGGAGGGGCTTGGTGGCTACACCTTC.

This clone was detected only a few times. The chain is built from TRBV19 and TRBJ2-7; a weak D match, TRBD1 (8 bases). CDR1 LNHDA and CDR2 SQIVND come from the germline V gene (reference sequence). Trimming pared 11 bases from V and 0 bases from J, leaving 17 bases between. This CDR3 has 14 residues. As DNA, the CDR3 is TGTGCCCGGAAGCGGGACAGGAGCTCCTACGAGCAGTACTTC. Encoded protein: CARKRDRSSYEQYF.

In DNA, the CDR3 is TGTGCCAGCAGCGTTCTGGGGGGGCCGGGAGAGACCCAGTACTTC. It yields the protein CASSVLGGPGETQYF. The chain has TRBV9 and TRBJ2-5; D is possibly TRBD2 (7 bases). The germline V gene has CDR1 SGDLS and CDR2 YYNGEE. CDR3 length: 15 amino acids. V was trimmed by 2 bases and J by 4 bases, leaving 15 bases between them.

The rearrangement links TRBV13 to TRBJ2-5, with 10 bases aligning to TRBD2. The V gene's germline CDR1 is PRHDT and CDR2 FYEKMQ (reference sequence). With V trimmed by 5 bases and J by 9 bases, 15 bases remained unmatched. The CDR3 length is 16 residues. CDR3 nucleotide sequence: TGTGCCAGCAGCCCCATCCTAGCGGGGGCACTGGGGGCCCAGTACTTC. This gives the protein CASSPILAGALGAQYF.

The chain carries TRBV9 and TRBJ2-1, with no clear D. Trimming cost V 0 bases and J 4 bases, with 8 bases left between them. The CDR3 has 14 residues. Germline lookup yields CDR1 SGDLS and CDR2 YYNGEE. Here the CDR3 DNA reads TGTGCCAGCAGCGTAGAACAGAATTACAATGAGCAGTTCTTC. Translation: CASSVEQNYNEQFF.

V and J are TRBV5-1 and TRBJ2-3, with 10 bases identical to TRBD1. V gave up 4 bases and J gave up 3 bases; unmatched junction bases: 5. The CDR3 contains 15 residues. Germline CDR1 is SGHRS and CDR2 is YFSETQ. DNA for the CDR3: TGCGCCAGCAGCACCCGGACAGGGGGGACAGATACGCAGTATTTT. Translating gives CASSTRTGGTDTQYF.

The chain has TRBV21-1 and TRBJ2-7; the table's TRBD1 call for D was not verified on the DNA. TRBV21-1 constitutes a pseudogene. The CDR3 has 13 amino acids. Here the CDR3 reads CASSLYGQGKQYF. CDR3 DNA sequence: TGTGCCAGCAGCCTCTACGGACAGGGAAAGCAGTACTTC.

The chain couples TRBV7-9 to TRBJ2-1; 8 nucleotides agree with TRBD1. J was trimmed by 3 bases and V by 5 bases; bases with no gene match: 6. The CDR3 extends over 15 amino acids. CDR1 SEHNR and CDR2 FQNEAQ come from the germline V gene (reference sequence). CDR3 protein: CASSQTGAHYNEQFF. DNA of the CDR3: TGTGCCAGCAGCCAGACAGGGGCTCACTACAATGAGCAGTTCTTC.

The chain carries TRBV11-2 and TRBJ1-5; possibly TRBD1 for D (5 bases). Germline lookup yields CDR1 SGHAT and CDR2 FQNNGV. This CDR3 spans 13 amino acids. Trimming stripped 0 bases from V and 7 bases from J, with 7 bases between. Written as DNA, the CDR3 is TGTGCCAGCAGCTTAGATAAGGGGCAGCCCCAGCATTTT. The encoded protein is CASSLDKGQPQHF.

The chain carries TRBV24-1 and TRBJ1-1; unclear D gene. Germline CDR1 KGHDR, CDR2 SFDVKD. Trimming left V 0 bases short and J 7 bases short, with 8 bases between. The CDR3 length is 13 residues. CDR3 in amino acids: CATSDLNGDEAFF. CDR3 bases: TGTGCCACCAGTGATTTGAACGGAGATGAAGCTTTCTTT.

This clone turned up a few times. J is TRBJ1-1 and V is TRBV9, with unresolved D. Germline assignment: CDR1 SGDLS and CDR2 YYNGEE. The germline V and J ends were trimmed by 0 bases and 4 bases, with 13 bases remaining between them. The CDR3 consists of 15 residues. DNA of the CDR3: TGTGCCAGCAGCGTAGGAGGGATGGGCGGCACTGAAGCTTTCTTT. Protein: CASSVGGMGGTEAFF.

The genes are TRBV11-2 and TRBJ2-7, with 7 positions matching TRBD1. CDR3 length equals 13 residues. V lost 3 bases to trimming and J lost 4 bases; unmatched junction nucleotides: 3. CDR1 is SGHAT, CDR2 FQNNGV, per germline. The CDR3 is CASSLGTEYEQYF. The CDR3 coding sequence is TGTGCCAGCAGCTTGGGGACAGAGTACGAGCAGTACTTC. The variable domain in full, completed from reference TRBV11-2 and TRBJ2-7, reads EAGVAQSPRYKIIEKRQSVAFWCNPISGHATLYWYQQILGQGPKLLIQFQNNGVVDDSQLPKDRFSAERLKGVDSTLKIQPAKLEDSAVYLCASSLGTEYEQYFGPGTRLTVT.

This chain uses TRBV3-1 (or the pseudogene TRBV3-2) with TRBJ1-1, with 7 nucleotides matching TRBD1. The germline V gene has CDR1 LGHDT and CDR2 YNNKEL (reference sequence). Trimming at V came to 4 bases and at J to 2 bases, leaving 7 bases not matched to a gene. The CDR3 runs to 15 residues. The CDR3 here is CASSRPGTANTEAFF. The CDR3 DNA is TGTGCCAGCAGCCGCCCCGGGACAGCCAACACTGAAGCTTTCTTT.

This clone showed up just a few times. This chain connects TRBV5-4 to TRBJ2-5; TRBD1 agrees at 8 bases. The CDR3 has 15 residues. The ends lost 2 bases at V and 1 base at J; junction bases unmatched: 4. Germline CDR1 SGHNT, CDR2 YYREEE (reference sequence). CDR3 nucleotides: TGTGCCAGCAGCTTAAGGACAGGGCGCCAAGAGACCCAGTACTTC. It is translated as CASSLRTGRQETQYF.

The genes are TRBV19 and TRBJ2-5; 9 nucleotides line up with TRBD2. Germline-derived CDR1 and CDR2 are LNHDA and SQIVND (reference sequence). The CDR3 consists of 18 residues. The V segment lost 1 base and the J segment 4 bases; nucleotides outside the gene matches: 13. The CDR3 DNA follows: TGTGCCAGTAGTATAGGGGCTACCGCGGGGGGGTTAGGAGAGACCCAGTACTTC. Translated, it gives CASSIGATAGGLGETQYF.

The V and J genes are TRBV2 and TRBJ2-7; 8 positions agree with TRBD1. Germline V gene data show CDR1 as SNHLY and CDR2 as FYNNEI. The junction had 3 bases not matched to a gene; V was cut back by 3 bases and J by 2 bases. CDR3 size: 14 residues. This chain's CDR3 is CASSDRDRTYEQYF. In DNA form, the CDR3 reads TGTGCCAGCAGTGACCGGGACAGGACCTACGAGCAGTACTTC.

CDR3 in DNA: TGTGCCAGCAGCTTAGACTCCAGAGGTTATGGCTACACCTTC. It codes for CASSLDSRGYGYTF. The gene calls are TRBV7-9 and TRBJ1-2; D not certain. This CDR3 spans 14 amino acids. V lost 1 base, J lost 5 bases, and 11 bases lay in between. Germline CDR1 reads SEHNR; CDR2 reads FQNEAQ (reference sequence).

The V and J genes are TRBV18 and TRBJ2-7; possible D gene TRBD1, 6 bases. The CDR3 runs 15 residues. V was pared by 3 bases and J by 2 bases, with 14 bases between. Per germline, CDR1 KGHSH and CDR2 LQKENI. CDR3 bases: TGTGCCAGCTCACCCGGACAGACCGTTACCTACGAGCAGTACTTC. This gives the protein CASSPGQTVTYEQYF.

The J gene is TRBJ1-5, the V gene TRBV10-2; 7 nucleotides line up with TRBD1. The CDR3 is 14 residues long. Per the germline V gene, CDR1 is WSHSY and CDR2 is SAAADI. V shed 8 bases, J shed 4 bases, and the junction held 8 bases outside the gene matches. The CDR3 loop is CASGTQGGNQPQHF. In DNA, the CDR3 is TGCGCCAGCGGGACCCAGGGGGGAAATCAGCCCCAGCATTTT.

The rearrangement links TRBV28 to TRBJ1-6; 11 nucleotides align to TRBD1. The CDR3 extends over 14 amino acids. The J segment lost 9 bases and the V segment lost 3 bases, leaving 1 base of the junction unmatched. From germline, CDR1 is MDHEN and CDR2 SYDVKM. CDR3 loop: CASSFGTGGSPLHF. Here the CDR3 DNA reads TGTGCCAGCAGTTTTGGGACAGGGGGTTCACCCCTCCACTTT.

V is TRBV10-2 and J is TRBJ2-7; a possible D gene is TRBD1 (6 bases). The CDR3 is 15 residues long. Per germline, CDR1 WSHSY and CDR2 SAAADI. Trimming stripped 8 bases from V and 1 base from J, with 18 bases between. CDR3: CASFTDRPTSYEQYF. The CDR3 DNA reads TGCGCCAGCTTTACCGACAGGCCGACTTCCTACGAGCAGTACTTC.